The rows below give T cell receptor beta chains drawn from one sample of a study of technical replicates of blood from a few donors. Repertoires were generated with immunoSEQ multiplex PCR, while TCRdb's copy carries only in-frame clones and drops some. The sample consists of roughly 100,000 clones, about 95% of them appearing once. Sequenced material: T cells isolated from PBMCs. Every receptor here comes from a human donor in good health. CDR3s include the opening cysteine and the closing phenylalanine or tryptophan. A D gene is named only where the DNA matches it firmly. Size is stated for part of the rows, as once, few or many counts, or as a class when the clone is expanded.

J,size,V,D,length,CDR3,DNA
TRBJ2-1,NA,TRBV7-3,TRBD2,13,CASSLGGSNEQFF,TGTGCCAGCAGCTTAGGCGGGAGCAATGAGCAGTTCTTC
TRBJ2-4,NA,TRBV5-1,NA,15,CASSLALGSFDIQYF,TGCGCCAGCAGCTTGGCCCTAGGTAGCTTCGACATTCAGTACTTC
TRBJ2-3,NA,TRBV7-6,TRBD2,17,CTSSLVAGGPSTDTQYF,TGTACCAGCAGCTTAGTGGCGGGAGGGCCGAGCACAGATACGCAGTATTTT
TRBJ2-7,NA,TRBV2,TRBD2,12,CASTLGGYEQYF,TGTGCCAGCACCCTGGGGGGGTACGAGCAGTACTTC
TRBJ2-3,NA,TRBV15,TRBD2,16,CATREGLAGVSDTQYF,TGTGCCACCAGAGAAGGACTAGCGGGAGTGTCAGATACGCAGTATTTT
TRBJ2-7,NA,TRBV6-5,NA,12,CASSTVTYEQYF,TGTGCCAGCAGCACTGTTACCTACGAGCAGTACTTC
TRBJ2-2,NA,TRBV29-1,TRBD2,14,CSVGGTREIEELFF,TGCAGCGTTGGAGGGACTAGAGAGATCGAGGAGCTGTTTTTT
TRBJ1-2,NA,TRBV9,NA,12,CASSGGDYGYTF,TGTGCCAGCAGCGGGGGGGACTATGGCTACACCTTC
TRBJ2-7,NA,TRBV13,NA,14,CASSLGAGPPEQYF,TGTGCCAGCAGCTTAGGCGCGGGGCCTCCCGAGCAGTACTTC
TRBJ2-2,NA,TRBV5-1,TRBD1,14,CASRTGGYAGELFF,TGCGCCTCCCGGACAGGGGGTTATGCCGGGGAGCTGTTTTTT
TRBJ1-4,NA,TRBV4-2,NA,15,CASSQETATNEKLFF,TGTGCCAGCAGCCAAGAGACAGCAACTAATGAAAAACTGTTTTTT
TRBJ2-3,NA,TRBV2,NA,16,CASSDGTSPRTDTQYF,TGTGCCAGCAGTGATGGTACTAGCCCGCGGACAGATACGCAGTATTTT
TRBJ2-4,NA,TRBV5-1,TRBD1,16,CASSQAGTGGSNIQYF,TGCGCCAGCAGCCAGGCCGGGACAGGGGGCTCTAACATTCAGTACTTC
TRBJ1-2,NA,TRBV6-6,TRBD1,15,CASRREDRGVLGYTF,TGTGCCAGCAGGCGGGAAGACAGGGGCGTATTAGGCTACACCTTC
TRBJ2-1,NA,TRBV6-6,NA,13,CASSYSPGYEQFF,TGTGCCAGCAGTTACTCTCCAGGGTATGAGCAGTTCTTC
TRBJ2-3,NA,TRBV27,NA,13,CASRGHNTDTQYF,TGTGCCAGCAGGGGACATAACACAGATACGCAGTATTTT
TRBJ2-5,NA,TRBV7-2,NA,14,CASSLVSFVETQYF,TGTGCCAGCAGCTTAGTTAGCTTTGTAGAGACCCAGTACTTC
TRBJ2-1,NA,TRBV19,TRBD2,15,CASSISGGGYNEQFF,TGTGCCAGTAGTATATCGGGGGGGGGATACAATGAGCAGTTCTTC
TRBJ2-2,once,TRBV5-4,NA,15,CASSLDPRNTGELFF,TGTGCCAGCAGCTTGGATCCGAGGAACACCGGGGAGCTGTTTTTT
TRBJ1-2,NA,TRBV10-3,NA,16,CAITNSGTHEFYGYTF,TGTGCCATTACCAACTCCGGGACACACGAATTCTATGGCTACACCTTC
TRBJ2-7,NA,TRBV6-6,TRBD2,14,CASSSSGRVYEQYF,TGTGCCAGCAGTTCTAGCGGGAGGGTATACGAGCAGTACTTC
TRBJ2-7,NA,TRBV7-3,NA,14,CASSPGLDVHEQYF,TGTGCCAGCAGCCCCGGCCTAGATGTCCACGAGCAGTACTTC
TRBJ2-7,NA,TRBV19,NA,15,CASRSTFRGTYEQYF,TGTGCCAGTAGGAGCACCTTTAGGGGGACCTACGAGCAGTACTTC
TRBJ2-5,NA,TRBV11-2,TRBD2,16,CASSLGTSGWEETQYF,TGTGCCAGCAGCTTAGGAACTAGCGGGTGGGAAGAGACCCAGTACTTC
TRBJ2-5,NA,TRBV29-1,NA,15,CSVEGRTNLYETQYF,TGCAGCGTTGAGGGCCGGACTAATCTTTACGAGACCCAGTACTTC